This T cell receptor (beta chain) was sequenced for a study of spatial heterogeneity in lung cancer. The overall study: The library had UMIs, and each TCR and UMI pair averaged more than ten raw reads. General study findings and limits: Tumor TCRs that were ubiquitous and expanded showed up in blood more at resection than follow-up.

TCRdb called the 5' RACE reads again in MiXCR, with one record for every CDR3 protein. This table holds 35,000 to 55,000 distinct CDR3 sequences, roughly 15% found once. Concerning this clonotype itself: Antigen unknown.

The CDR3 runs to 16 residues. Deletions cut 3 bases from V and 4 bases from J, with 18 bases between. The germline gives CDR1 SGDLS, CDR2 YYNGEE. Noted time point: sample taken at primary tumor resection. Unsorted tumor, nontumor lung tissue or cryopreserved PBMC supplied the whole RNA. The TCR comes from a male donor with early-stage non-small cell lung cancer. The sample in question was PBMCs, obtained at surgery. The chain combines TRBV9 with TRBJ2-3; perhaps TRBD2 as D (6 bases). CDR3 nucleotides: TGTGCCAGCAGCGACCCCCCGGGACTCTTCGCAGATACGCAGTATTTT. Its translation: CASSDPPGLFADTQYF.